These T cell receptor beta chains were read from a single sample in a study of T cells in Graves' hyperthyroidism and ophthalmopathy. TCRdb recomputed calls from the multiplex PCR reads with MiXCR, one row per CDR3 protein. The sample gives under 800,000 distinct CDR3 sequences, around 15% of which show up once; 10% is in the top ten. The sequenced sample consisted of blood. The receptors here all came from a woman between 18 and 29 years old with Graves' hyperthyroidism. Each CDR3 is given with its conserved first and last residue. The D gene is left open where the match is weak. Not all rows give a size; the values are once, few, many and, for expanded clones, a class.

V gene: TRBV20-1
D gene: TRBD2
J gene: TRBJ2-1
clone size: many
CDR3 protein: CSGTGASGRNEQFF
CDR3 DNA: TGCAGTGGAACCGGGGCTAGCGGGAGGAATGAGCAGTTCTTC

V gene: TRBV2
D gene: -
J gene: TRBJ2-6
clone size: -
CDR3 protein: CASMAPSSGANVLTF
CDR3 DNA: TGTGCCAGCATGGCGCCAAGCTCTGGGGCCAACGTCCTGACTTTC

V gene: TRBV7-9
D gene: -
J gene: TRBJ1-1
clone size: many
CDR3 protein: CASSLGSNTEAFF
CDR3 DNA: TGTGCCAGCAGCTTGGGATCCAACACTGAAGCTTTCTTT

V gene: TRBV20-1
D gene: -
J gene: TRBJ2-4
clone size: many
CDR3 protein: CSARWEGKNIQYF
CDR3 DNA: TGCAGTGCTAGGTGGGAAGGCAAAAACATTCAGTACTTC

V gene: TRBV9
D gene: TRBD1
J gene: TRBJ2-7
clone size: many
CDR3 protein: CASNPSGTGGYEQYF
CDR3 DNA: TGTGCCAGCAACCCCTCCGGGACAGGGGGTTACGAGCAGTACTTC

V gene: TRBV19
D gene: -
J gene: TRBJ1-5
clone size: few
CDR3 protein: CASSIGTKGGQPQHF
CDR3 DNA: TGTGCCAGTAGTATAGGGACGAAGGGGGGACAGCCCCAGCATTTT

V gene: TRBV7-2
D gene: TRBD1
J gene: TRBJ1-1
clone size: many
CDR3 protein: CASSLWTGSAEAFF
CDR3 DNA: TGTGCCAGCAGCCTGTGGACAGGGAGCGCTGAAGCTTTCTTT

V gene: TRBV5-4
D gene: TRBD2
J gene: TRBJ2-1
clone size: -
CDR3 protein: CASSSGLAGDLGEQFF
CDR3 DNA: TGTGCCAGCAGCTCAGGACTAGCGGGAGATTTGGGCGAGCAGTTCTTC

V gene: TRBV28
D gene: -
J gene: TRBJ2-7
clone size: few
CDR3 protein: CASRDQGGSSYEQYF
CDR3 DNA: TGTGCCAGCAGGGATCAGGGTGGAAGCTCCTACGAGCAGTACTTC

V gene: TRBV30
D gene: TRBD2
J gene: TRBJ2-7
clone size: -
CDR3 protein: CAGGRASYEQYF
CDR3 DNA: TGTGCCGGGGGGAGGGCCTCCTACGAGCAGTACTTC

V gene: TRBV12-3/TRBV12-4
D gene: TRBD1
J gene: TRBJ1-3
clone size: -
CDR3 protein: CASSYRGRGGDTIYF
CDR3 DNA: TGTGCCAGCAGTTACAGGGGGCGGGGGGGGGACACCATATATTTT

V gene: TRBV7-2
D gene: -
J gene: TRBJ1-1
clone size: -
CDR3 protein: CASSPTGMDSKAFF
CDR3 DNA: TGTGCCAGCAGCCCGACAGGAATGGATTCCAAAGCTTTCTTT

V gene: TRBV11-2
D gene: -
J gene: TRBJ2-3
clone size: many
CDR3 protein: CASSSQRTSTDTQYF
CDR3 DNA: TGTGCCAGCAGCTCTCAGCGGACTAGCACAGATACGCAGTATTTT

V gene: TRBV25-1
D gene: -
J gene: TRBJ2-7
clone size: -
CDR3 protein: CASSESGLTSPYEQYF
CDR3 DNA: TGTGCCAGCAGTGAATCTGGGTTAACGAGCCCCTACGAGCAGTACTTC

V gene: TRBV20-1
D gene: TRBD2
J gene: TRBJ2-1
clone size: many
CDR3 protein: CSATLLAGDLRDEQFF
CDR3 DNA: TGCAGTGCCACTCTTCTAGCGGGAGATTTACGCGATGAGCAGTTCTTC

V gene: TRBV5-1
D gene: -
J gene: TRBJ1-6
clone size: many
CDR3 protein: CASSLAQAVISPLHF
CDR3 DNA: TGCGCCAGCAGCTTGGCTCAGGCAGTAATTTCACCCCTCCACTTT

V gene: TRBV24-1
D gene: -
J gene: TRBJ2-1
clone size: -
CDR3 protein: CATSRGLEQFF
CDR3 DNA: TGTGCCACCAGCAGGGGCCTTGAGCAGTTCTTC

V gene: TRBV27
D gene: -
J gene: TRBJ2-1
clone size: few
CDR3 protein: CASSLSWGESSYNEQFF
CDR3 DNA: TGTGCCAGCAGTTTATCGTGGGGGGAGAGCTCCTACAATGAGCAGTTCTTC

V gene: TRBV30
D gene: -
J gene: TRBJ2-7
clone size: many
CDR3 protein: CACFKQGYEQYF
CDR3 DNA: TGTGCCTGCTTTAAACAGGGCTACGAGCAGTACTTC

V gene: TRBV27
D gene: -
J gene: TRBJ1-5
clone size: -
CDR3 protein: CASSLYSPYSNQPQHF
CDR3 DNA: TGTGCCAGCAGTTTATATTCACCGTATAGCAATCAGCCCCAGCATTTT

V gene: TRBV6-2/TRBV6-3
D gene: TRBD2
J gene: TRBJ2-7
clone size: few
CDR3 protein: CASSYPPSTSGNYEQYF
CDR3 DNA: TGTGCCAGCAGTTATCCACCTTCGACTAGCGGGAACTACGAGCAGTACTTC

V gene: TRBV30
D gene: TRBD2
J gene: TRBJ2-3
clone size: few
CDR3 protein: CAWNPSGRTDTQYF
CDR3 DNA: TGTGCCTGGAACCCTAGCGGGAGGACAGATACGCAGTATTTT

V gene: TRBV7-9
D gene: -
J gene: TRBJ2-7
clone size: many
CDR3 protein: CASSLAYGSPFFEQYF
CDR3 DNA: TGTGCCAGCAGCTTAGCGTACGGGTCCCCCTTTTTCGAGCAGTACTTC

V gene: TRBV20-1
D gene: -
J gene: TRBJ2-5
clone size: many
CDR3 protein: CSASHGQARETQYF
CDR3 DNA: TGCAGTGCTAGTCACGGTCAGGCGCGGGAGACCCAGTACTTC

V gene: TRBV5-1
D gene: -
J gene: TRBJ2-1
clone size: many
CDR3 protein: CASSLGSLQEQFF
CDR3 DNA: TGCGCCAGCAGCTTGGGCAGCCTTCAGGAGCAGTTCTTC

V gene: TRBV30
D gene: TRBD1
J gene: TRBJ2-7
clone size: few
CDR3 protein: CAWSRGRYEQYF
CDR3 DNA: TGTGCCTGGAGTAGGGGGCGATACGAGCAGTACTTC

V gene: TRBV7-2
D gene: -
J gene: TRBJ2-1
clone size: many
CDR3 protein: CASSLTYNEQFF
CDR3 DNA: TGTGCCAGCAGCCTGACGTACAATGAGCAGTTCTTC

V gene: TRBV2
D gene: TRBD1
J gene: TRBJ2-7
clone size: many
CDR3 protein: CASSRGLVYYEQYF
CDR3 DNA: TGTGCCAGCAGCAGGGGGCTGGTTTACTACGAGCAGTACTTC

V gene: TRBV13
D gene: -
J gene: TRBJ2-6
clone size: -
CDR3 protein: CASSPLNLRDPESANVLTF
CDR3 DNA: TGTGCCAGCAGCCCCCTGAACCTTCGAGATCCCGAGAGTGCCAACGTCCTGACTTTC

V gene: TRBV5-1
D gene: TRBD2
J gene: TRBJ2-1
clone size: few
CDR3 protein: CASSILAGASNEQFF
CDR3 DNA: TGCGCCAGCAGCATACTAGCGGGAGCTAGTAATGAGCAGTTCTTC

V gene: TRBV30
D gene: TRBD2
J gene: TRBJ2-3
clone size: many
CDR3 protein: CAWRGWLAGVGTDTQYF
CDR3 DNA: TGTGCCTGGAGAGGATGGCTGGCGGGAGTGGGGACAGATACGCAGTATTTT

V gene: TRBV30
D gene: TRBD1
J gene: TRBJ2-7
clone size: many
CDR3 protein: CAWCMGTGEQYF
CDR3 DNA: TGTGCCTGGTGTATGGGGACAGGCGAGCAGTACTTC

V gene: TRBV29-1
D gene: TRBD2
J gene: TRBJ2-3
clone size: many
CDR3 protein: CSVAGTSGRAQHDGTDTQYF
CDR3 DNA: TGCAGCGTCGCCGGGACTAGCGGGAGGGCCCAGCACGACGGCACAGATACGCAGTATTTT

V gene: TRBV27
D gene: -
J gene: TRBJ2-7
clone size: few
CDR3 protein: CASSLSIPRGWGYEQYF
CDR3 DNA: TGTGCCAGCAGTTTATCGATACCCCGAGGCTGGGGGTACGAGCAGTACTTC

V gene: TRBV5-1
D gene: -
J gene: TRBJ1-2
clone size: many
CDR3 protein: CASSLEAAYGYTF
CDR3 DNA: TGCGCCAGCAGCTTGGAGGCAGCCTATGGCTACACCTTC

V gene: TRBV6-5
D gene: -
J gene: TRBJ2-7
clone size: many
CDR3 protein: CASSYSRSSYEQYF
CDR3 DNA: TGTGCCAGCAGTTACTCCAGGAGCTCCTACGAGCAGTACTTC

V gene: TRBV27
D gene: -
J gene: TRBJ1-2
clone size: many
CDR3 protein: CASRGVRTARNGYTF
CDR3 DNA: TGTGCCAGCAGAGGTGTCAGAACCGCTCGAAATGGCTACACCTTC

V gene: TRBV20-1
D gene: -
J gene: TRBJ1-1
clone size: few
CDR3 protein: CSANPPERNTEAFF
CDR3 DNA: TGCAGTGCTAATCCTCCAGAAAGGAACACTGAAGCTTTCTTT

V gene: TRBV6-1
D gene: -
J gene: TRBJ2-3
clone size: -
CDR3 protein: CAKKSGTDTQYF
CDR3 DNA: TGTGCTAAGAAATCAGGCACAGATACGCAGTATTTT

V gene: TRBV20-1
D gene: -
J gene: TRBJ2-7
clone size: many
CDR3 protein: CSASEGRGYYEQYF
CDR3 DNA: TGCAGTGCTAGTGAGGGGCGGGGCTACTACGAGCAGTACTTC

V gene: TRBV28
D gene: TRBD1
J gene: TRBJ2-6
clone size: -
CDR3 protein: CASSFSGTGGILLTF
CDR3 DNA: TGTGCCAGCAGTTTCTCCGGGACAGGGGGTATTCTCCTGACTTTC

V gene: TRBV7-3
D gene: -
J gene: TRBJ1-5
clone size: many
CDR3 protein: CASSLQTGQPQHF
CDR3 DNA: TGTGCCAGCAGCTTACAGACAGGTCAGCCCCAGCATTTT

V gene: TRBV6-2/TRBV6-3
D gene: TRBD1
J gene: TRBJ2-7
clone size: many
CDR3 protein: CASRRDRGIDEQYF
CDR3 DNA: TGTGCCAGCAGACGGGACAGGGGAATCGACGAGCAGTACTTC

V gene: TRBV20-1
D gene: -
J gene: TRBJ2-1
clone size: -
CDR3 protein: CSASGVGIEYNEQFF
CDR3 DNA: TGCAGTGCTAGCGGGGTGGGGATTGAATACAATGAGCAGTTCTTC

V gene: TRBV6-1
D gene: TRBD2
J gene: TRBJ2-1
clone size: -
CDR3 protein: CASSVWREAPYNEQFF
CDR3 DNA: TGTGCCAGCAGTGTATGGCGGGAGGCTCCCTACAATGAGCAGTTCTTC

V gene: TRBV5-1
D gene: TRBD2
J gene: TRBJ2-1
clone size: -
CDR3 protein: CASSLGTSGGVNEQFF
CDR3 DNA: TGCGCCAGCAGCTTGGGGACTAGCGGGGGTGTAAATGAGCAGTTCTTC

V gene: TRBV30
D gene: -
J gene: TRBJ2-5
clone size: -
CDR3 protein: CAWSGMRETQYF
CDR3 DNA: TGTGCCTGGAGCGGGATGAGGGAGACCCAGTACTTC

V gene: TRBV15
D gene: TRBD2
J gene: TRBJ2-1
clone size: -
CDR3 protein: CATSSRTSGSYEQFF
CDR3 DNA: TGTGCCACCAGCAGTCGGACTAGCGGGAGCTATGAGCAGTTCTTC

V gene: TRBV11-2
D gene: -
J gene: TRBJ2-6
clone size: -
CDR3 protein: CASSSQLSAGANVLTF
CDR3 DNA: TGTGCCAGCAGCAGTCAATTGTCTGCTGGGGCCAACGTCCTGACTTTC